This T cell receptor beta chain came from a study of blood T cell repertoires in COVID-19. Study information: Collection of acute and convalescent COVID-19 samples took place in the United States, Italy and Spain. The cDNA or gDNA used as material had been derived from T cells, B-cell-depleted T cells, or PBMCs.

In the authors' methods: Amplification with reference gene primers provided the estimates of nucleated cell counts. Method: immunoSEQ multiplex PCR; TCRdb's copy keeps in-frame clones and lacks some. Clone size and the V and J calls come from that table; the DNA yielded D and trimming. The sample holds approximately 190,000 clones, about 88% seen once. This receptor was obtained from a man under 40 with active or convalescent COVID-19. The sequencing sample was made of peripheral blood.

The CDR3 DNA follows: TGCGCCAGCAGGATTGTTACAGGGAACACTGAAGCTTTCTTT. This sequence encodes CASRIVTGNTEAFF. J is TRBJ1-1 and V is TRBV5-1, with D possibly matching TRBD1 (5 bases). The CDR3 is 14 residues long. V was pared by 5 bases and J by 1 base, with 12 bases between. Germline V CDR1 and CDR2: SGHRS, YFSETQ.